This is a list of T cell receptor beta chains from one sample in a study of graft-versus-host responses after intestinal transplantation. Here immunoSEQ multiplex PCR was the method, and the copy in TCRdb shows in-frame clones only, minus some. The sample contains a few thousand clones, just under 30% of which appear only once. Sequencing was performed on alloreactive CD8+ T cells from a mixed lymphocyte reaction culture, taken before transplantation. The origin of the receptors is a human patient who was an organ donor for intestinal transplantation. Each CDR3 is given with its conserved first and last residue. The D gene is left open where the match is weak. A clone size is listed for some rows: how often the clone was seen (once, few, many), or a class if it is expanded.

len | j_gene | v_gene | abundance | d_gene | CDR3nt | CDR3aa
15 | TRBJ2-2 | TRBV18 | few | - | TGTGCCAGCTCACCAAGGACAGTGCCCACCGGGGAGCTGTTTTTT | CASSPRTVPTGELFF
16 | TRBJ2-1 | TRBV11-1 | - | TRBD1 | TGTGCCAGCAGCTACGACCGGGACAGGGGGGGCAATGAGCAGTTCTTC | CASSYDRDRGGNEQFF
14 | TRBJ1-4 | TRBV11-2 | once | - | TGTGCCAGCAGCTTAACCACAGGGAATGAAAAACTGTTTTTT | CASSLTTGNEKLFF
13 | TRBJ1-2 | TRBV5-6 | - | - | TGTGCCAGCAGCTTGGTGGGGACACCTCCGTACACCTTC | CASSLVGTPPYTF
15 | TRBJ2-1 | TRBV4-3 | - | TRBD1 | TGCGCCAGCAGCCAAGGTACAGGGGACTACAATGAGCAGTTCTTC | CASSQGTGDYNEQFF
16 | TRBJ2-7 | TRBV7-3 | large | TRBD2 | TGTGCCAGCAGCCCCGAACTAGCGGGGGGGCACACCGAGCAGTACTTC | CASSPELAGGHTEQYF
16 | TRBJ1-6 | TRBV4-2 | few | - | TGTGCCAGCAGCCAAGAGTGGGGGGACTATAATTCACCCCTCCACTTT | CASSQEWGDYNSPLHF
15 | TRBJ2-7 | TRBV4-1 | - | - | TGCGCCAGCAGCCAAGTGGGCGGGGTCGGATACGAGCAGTGCTTC | CASSQVGGVGYEQCF
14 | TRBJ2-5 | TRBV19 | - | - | TGTGCCAGTGTGACTTCTCCCCCGGGGGAGACCCAGTACTTC | CASVTSPPGETQYF
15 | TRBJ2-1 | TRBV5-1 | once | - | TGCGCCAGCAGCACTACCTTCAGCTCCTACAATGAGCAGTTCTTC | CASSTTFSSYNEQFF
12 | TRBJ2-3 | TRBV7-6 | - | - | TGTGCCAGCAGCCTTTACACAGATACGCAGTATTTT | CASSLYTDTQYF
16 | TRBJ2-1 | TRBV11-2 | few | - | TGTGCCAGCAGCTTATCGAGACAGGCGTCCTACAATGAGCAGTTCTTC | CASSLSRQASYNEQFF
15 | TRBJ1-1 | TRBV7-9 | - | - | TGTGCCAGCAGCCCGAGGACACAACCGAACACTGAAGCTTTCTTT | CASSPRTQPNTEAFF
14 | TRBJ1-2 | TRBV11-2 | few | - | TGTGCCAGCAGCTTAGGGGAGCCGGGCTATGGCTACACCTTC | CASSLGEPGYGYTF
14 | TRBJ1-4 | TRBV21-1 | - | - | TGTGCCAGCAGAGTAGACAGGTCTAATGAAAAACTGTTTTTT | CASRVDRSNEKLFF
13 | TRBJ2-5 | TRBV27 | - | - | TGTGCCTCTAACCCCAGGGCCCAAGGGACCCAGTACTTC | CASNPRAQGTQYF
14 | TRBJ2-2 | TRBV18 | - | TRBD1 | TGTGCCAGCTCATCTTCGACAGGGACCGGGGAGCTGTTTTTT | CASSSSTGTGELFF
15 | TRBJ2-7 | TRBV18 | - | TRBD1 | TGTGCCAGCTCAAGGCTGGACAGGGGATGGTACGAGCAGTACTTC | CASSRLDRGWYEQYF
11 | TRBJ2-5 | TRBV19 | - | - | TGTGCCAGTAGTACGGGGGAGACCCAGTACTTC | CASSTGETQYF
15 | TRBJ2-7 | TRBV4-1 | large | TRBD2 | TGCGCCAGCAGCCAAGTCTCTAGCGGGGGCTACGAGCAGTACTTC | CASSQVSSGGYEQYF
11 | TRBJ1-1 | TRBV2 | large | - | TGTGCCAGGGGGCTGAGCACTGAAGCTTTCTTT | CARGLSTEAFF
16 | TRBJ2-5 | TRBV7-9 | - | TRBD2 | TGTGCCAGCAGCTTAATCAGGACTAGCGGGGAGGAGACCCAGTACTTC | CASSLIRTSGEETQYF
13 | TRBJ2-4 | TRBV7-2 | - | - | TGTGCCAGCAGCTTCAAAGCCAAAAACATTCAGTACTTC | CASSFKAKNIQYF
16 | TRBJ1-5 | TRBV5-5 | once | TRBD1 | TGTGCCAGCAGCTTGGTCGCGACAGGGAACAATCAGCCCCAGCATTTT | CASSLVATGNNQPQHF
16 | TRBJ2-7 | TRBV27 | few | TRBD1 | TGTGCCAGCAGTTTTCTAGGGGGGACAGGGGTTTTCGAGCAGTACTTC | CASSFLGGTGVFEQYF
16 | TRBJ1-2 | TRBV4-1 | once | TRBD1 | TGCGCCAGCAGCCAAGATCCGGGACAGGGCCTTCCTGGCTACACCTTC | CASSQDPGQGLPGYTF
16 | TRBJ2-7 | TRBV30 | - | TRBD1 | TGTGCCTGGAGCCGGAACCTTTGGACAGGGGTAAACGAGCAGTACTTC | CAWSRNLWTGVNEQYF
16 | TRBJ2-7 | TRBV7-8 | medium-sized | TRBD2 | TGTGCCAGCAGCTTATTTGTAGCGGGGGGTATCGACGAGCAGTACTTC | CASSLFVAGGIDEQYF